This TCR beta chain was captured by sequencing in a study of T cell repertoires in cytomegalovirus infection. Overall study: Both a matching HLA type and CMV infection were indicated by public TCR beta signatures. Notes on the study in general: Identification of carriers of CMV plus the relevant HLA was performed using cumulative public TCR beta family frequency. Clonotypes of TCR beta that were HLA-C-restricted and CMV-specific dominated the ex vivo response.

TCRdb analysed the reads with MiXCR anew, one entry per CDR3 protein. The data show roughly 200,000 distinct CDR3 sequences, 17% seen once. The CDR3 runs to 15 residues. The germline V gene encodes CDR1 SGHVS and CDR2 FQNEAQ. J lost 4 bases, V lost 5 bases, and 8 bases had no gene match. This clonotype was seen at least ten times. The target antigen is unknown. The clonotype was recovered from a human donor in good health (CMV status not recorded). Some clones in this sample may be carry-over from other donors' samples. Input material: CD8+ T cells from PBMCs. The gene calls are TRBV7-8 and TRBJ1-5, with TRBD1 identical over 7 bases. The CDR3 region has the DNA TGTGCCAGCAGCAATTGGGCAGGGGGTAATCAGCCCCAGCATTTT. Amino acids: CASSNWAGGNQPQHF.